Sequencing of this T cell receptor (beta chain) was carried out in a study of T cell responses to AZD1222 COVID-19 vaccine. Study results and limitations: A mostly white British donor set with more females was recruited, and clonal diversity was possibly underestimated.

As concerns this clone: The antigen is not known.

Profiled with immunoSEQ multiplex PCR; TCRdb holds only in-frame clones, not every one. Among fewer than 85,000 clones, more than 75% were seen once, and the ten largest hold 4% to 5%. Looked up from germline, CDR1 is MDHEN and CDR2 is SYDVKM. With V trimmed by 7 bases and J by 5 bases, 13 bases remained unmatched. The CDR3 covers 16 residues. This specimen consisted of peripheral blood, obtained 28 days after the second dose of the MenACWY control vaccine. The rearrangement joins TRBV28 to TRBJ2-2, with TRBD1 identical over 7 bases. The sequence was collected from an adult who received the MenACWY meningococcal vaccine as a control. The CDR3 bases are TGTGCCAGCACCCCCCCGACAGGGTTCAGAACCGGGGAGCTGTTTTTT. Translated: CASTPPTGFRTGELFF.